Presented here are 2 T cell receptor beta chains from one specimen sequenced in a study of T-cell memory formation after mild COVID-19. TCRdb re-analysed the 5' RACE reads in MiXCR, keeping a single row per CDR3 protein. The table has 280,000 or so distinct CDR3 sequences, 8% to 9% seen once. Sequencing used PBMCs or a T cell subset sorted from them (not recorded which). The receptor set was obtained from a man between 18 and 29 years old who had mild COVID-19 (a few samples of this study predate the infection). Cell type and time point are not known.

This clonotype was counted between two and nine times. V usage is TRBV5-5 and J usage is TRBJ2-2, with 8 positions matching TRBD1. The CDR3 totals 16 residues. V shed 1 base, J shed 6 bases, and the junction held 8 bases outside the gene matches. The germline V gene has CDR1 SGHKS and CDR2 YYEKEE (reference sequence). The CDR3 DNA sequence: TGTGCCAGCAGCTTGAGGCTTCAGGGGGCATCCGGGGAGCTGTTTTTT. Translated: CASSLRLQGASGELFF.

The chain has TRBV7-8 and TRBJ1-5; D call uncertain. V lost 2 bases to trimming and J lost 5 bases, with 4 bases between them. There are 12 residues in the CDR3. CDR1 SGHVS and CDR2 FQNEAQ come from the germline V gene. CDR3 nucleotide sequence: TGTGCCAGCAGCTTACTCTATCAGCCCCAGCATTTT. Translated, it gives CASSLLYQPQHF.